The TCR beta chain under discussion was sequenced for a study of cytomegalovirus exposure and HLA in healthy donors. Study at large: A subsequent analysis reported that the roughly 120 validation repertoires were produced on the same platform that had also been used for the 666 first-cohort repertoires.

Only in-frame clones appear in the TCRdb table, and some are missing; sequencing was by immunoSEQ multiplex PCR. The table includes nearly 200,000 clones, approximately 80% detected once. The CDR3 is made up of 14 amino acids. Per the germline V gene, CDR1 is SGHRS and CDR2 is YFSETQ. V dropped 3 bases and J dropped 6 bases, with 15 bases sitting between them. The rearrangement uses TRBV5-1 and TRBJ1-2; the D is unclear. This TCR came from a woman between 25 and 40 years old in good health and CMV-seropositive. The specimen was PBMCs. This CDR3 reads CASSWIAGSHGYTF. CDR3 sequence (DNA): TGCGCCAGCAGCTGGATAGCGGGATCACATGGCTACACCTTC.